This is a list of T cell receptor beta chains from one sample in a study of T cells after yellow fever vaccination. TCRdb passed the 5' RACE reads through MiXCR, listing each CDR3 protein once. The sample yields hundreds of thousands of distinct CDR3 sequences, about 17% seen once. Sequencing was performed on PBMCs, taken roughly 5 days after the first yellow fever vaccination. These TCRs come from a man aged 18 to 29 who received the YFV17D yellow fever vaccine. Each CDR3 is given with its conserved first and last residue. Fields, in order: J gene, V gene, clone size, D gene, CDR3 DNA, CDR3 protein. A D gene is named only where the DNA matches it firmly. Some rows mark clone size as missing; the rest say once, few, many or name a class of expanded clone.

TRBJ1-4 | TRBV7-2 | few | NA | TGTGCCAGCAGCTTCGGGGGGTCTTCGGAAAAACTGTTTTTT | CASSFGGSSEKLFF
TRBJ1-5 | TRBV20-1 | many | NA | TGCAGTGCTACCCCGTCGAGTCAGAAGGTTCAGCCCCAGCATTTT | CSATPSSQKVQPQHF
TRBJ2-5 | TRBV4-2 | NA | NA | TGTGCCAGCAGCCAAGGTCCCCAGGAGACCCAGTACTTC | CASSQGPQETQYF
TRBJ2-3 | TRBV2 | NA | NA | TGTGCCAGCAGCGGAGGGGGGAGAGATACGCAGTATTTT | CASSGGGRDTQYF
TRBJ2-7 | TRBV9 | many | NA | TGTGCCAGCAGCGTAGTCTACGAGCAGTACTTC | CASSVVYEQYF
TRBJ1-1 | TRBV9 | few | TRBD1 | TGTGCCAGCAGCGTAGCTGGGACAGGGGGCACTGAAGCTTTCTTT | CASSVAGTGGTEAFF
TRBJ2-2 | TRBV30 | NA | NA | TGTGCCTGGAGCGGCCCAACCGGGGAGCTGTTTTTT | CAWSGPTGELFF
TRBJ2-7 | TRBV7-2 | many | NA | TGTGCCAGCACCACGGGGTTGTCCTACGAGCAGTACTTC | CASTTGLSYEQYF
TRBJ1-4 | TRBV7-8 | NA | NA | TGTGCCAGCAGGCGGGGGGCAGACAATGAAAAACTGTTTTTT | CASRRGADNEKLFF
TRBJ2-3 | TRBV29-1 | few | NA | TGCAGCGTACCCCAGGGCGGAGGAGATACGCAGTATTTT | CSVPQGGGDTQYF
TRBJ1-1 | TRBV20-1 | NA | TRBD1 | TGCAGTGCTAAGCAGGGGGCCATTGAAGCTTTCTTT | CSAKQGAIEAFF
TRBJ2-3 | TRBV3-1 | NA | NA | TGTGCCTCCTGCCAAGCCAGCGGTAGCACAGATACGCAGTATTTT | CASCQASGSTDTQYF
TRBJ1-5 | TRBV18 | few | NA | TGTGCCAGCTCACCGACAGGAGTCAATCAGCCCCAGCATTTT | CASSPTGVNQPQHF
TRBJ1-1 | TRBV7-9 | NA | NA | TGTGCCAGCAGCCGCCAGGGAGGAAGCACTGAAGCTTTCTTT | CASSRQGGSTEAFF
TRBJ1-4 | TRBV6-1 | NA | TRBD1 | TGTGCCAGCAGTGAAGCGCGGAGGACAGGGTGGGAAAAACTGTTTTTT | CASSEARRTGWEKLFF
TRBJ2-1 | TRBV7-9 | few | NA | TGTGCCAGCAGCTTAGCCCCTACTGAGCTCCGGGAGCAGTTCTTC | CASSLAPTELREQFF
TRBJ2-5 | TRBV7-6 | few | NA | TGTGCCAGCAGCTTAACAGGGAAAGAGACCCAGTACTTC | CASSLTGKETQYF
TRBJ1-2 | TRBV7-2 | NA | NA | TGTGCCAGCAGCTCTCGGGACGGACTCACTTATGGCTACACCTTC | CASSSRDGLTYGYTF
TRBJ2-1 | TRBV11-1 | few | NA | TGTGCCAGCAGCTTAGTAAGTAGTTGGGGGCGGACGTACAATGAGCAGTTCTTC | CASSLVSSWGRTYNEQFF
TRBJ2-5 | TRBV20-1 | few | NA | TGCAGTGCTAGACCACGCCGTGGGGGGCTTAACCAAGAGACCCAGTACTTC | CSARPRRGGLNQETQYF
TRBJ2-5 | TRBV10-3 | NA | NA | TGTGCCATCAGTGAGAGTGGGCGAGAGACCCAGTACTTC | CAISESGRETQYF
TRBJ1-6 | TRBV12-3/TRBV12-4 | few | TRBD1 | TGTGCCAGCAGTTTAGGCAGGGGGGACAATTCACCCCTCCACTTT | CASSLGRGDNSPLHF
TRBJ2-2 | TRBV18 | once | NA | TGTGCCAGCTCACAGGGGATCGACACCGGGGAGCTGTTTTTT | CASSQGIDTGELFF
TRBJ1-1 | TRBV7-9 | few | TRBD1 | TGTGCCAGCAGCTTGGGGACAGGGGTGGGGCCTGAAGCTTTCTTT | CASSLGTGVGPEAFF
TRBJ1-5 | TRBV2 | NA | TRBD1 | TGTGCCAGCACCAGAGACAGGGCTGCCAATCAGCCCCAGCATTTT | CASTRDRAANQPQHF
TRBJ2-7 | TRBV29-1 | NA | NA | TGCAGCGTTCTAGACAGGCTAAGCTCCTACGAGCAGTACTTC | CSVLDRLSSYEQYF
TRBJ2-1 | TRBV18 | NA | NA | TGTGCCAGCTCACCACCTGTCAGGAACAATGAGCAGTTCTTC | CASSPPVRNNEQFF
TRBJ2-1 | TRBV6-5 | few | TRBD2 | TGTGCCAGCAGTTACGCGGGGACTACCCTATACAATGAGCAGTTCTTC | CASSYAGTTLYNEQFF